This T cell receptor beta chain was captured by sequencing in a study of Graves' ophthalmopathy and Graves' hyperthyroidism. General observations from the study: Blood also harbored most expanded thyroid clonotypes above 0.001 frequency.

Amplification of the TCR beta CDR3 regions used RNA transcripts (as template). First-round RT-PCR relied on HTBI primers, and a second-round multiplex PCR came next. MiXCR, run by TCRdb on the multiplex PCR reads, gives a single entry per CDR3 protein. Of hundreds of thousands of distinct CDR3 sequences in the sample, 35% to 45% were seen once. This clonotype was counted only a few times. Its antigen remains unknown. The CDR3 contains 18 residues. Germline V gives CDR1 SEHNR, CDR2 FQNEAQ (reference sequence). The V and J ends lost 6 bases and 0 bases, in that order; junction bases with no gene match: 16.

The J gene is TRBJ1-1, the V gene TRBV7-9; 7 bases are shared with TRBD1. This TCR was sampled from an adult man with Graves' ophthalmopathy. Material: peripheral blood. CDR3 residues: CASSRAGTADYMNTEAFF. CDR3 nucleotides: TGTGCCAGCAGTCGGGCCGGGACAGCGGACTACATGAACACTGAAGCTTTCTTT.